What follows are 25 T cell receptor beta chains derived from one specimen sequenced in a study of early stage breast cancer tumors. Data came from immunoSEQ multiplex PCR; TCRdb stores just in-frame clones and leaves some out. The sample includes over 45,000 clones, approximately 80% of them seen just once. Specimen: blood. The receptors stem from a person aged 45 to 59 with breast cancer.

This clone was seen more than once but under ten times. CDR3 coding DNA: TGTGCCAGCAGCTGGGAAGGGCTGGGGACTGAAGCTTTCTTT. Encoded protein: CASSWEGLGTEAFF. This chain joins TRBV5-6 and TRBJ1-1; D gene ambiguous. CDR1 is SGHDT, CDR2 YYEEEE, per germline. CDR3 size: 14 residues. V shed 3 bases and J shed 5 bases, with 14 bases lying between them.

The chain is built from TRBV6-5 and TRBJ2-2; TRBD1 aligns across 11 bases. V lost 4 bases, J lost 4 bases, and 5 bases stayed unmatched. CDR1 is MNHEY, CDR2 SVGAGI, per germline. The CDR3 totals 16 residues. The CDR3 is CASSSGQGAGTGELFF. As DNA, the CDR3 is TGTGCCAGCAGTTCTGGACAGGGGGCAGGCACCGGGGAGCTGTTTTTT.

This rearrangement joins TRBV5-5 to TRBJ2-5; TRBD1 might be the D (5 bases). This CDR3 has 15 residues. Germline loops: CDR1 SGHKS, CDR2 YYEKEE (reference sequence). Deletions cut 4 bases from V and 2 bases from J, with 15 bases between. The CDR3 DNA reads TGTGCCAGCAGCCGAAACCTAAGGGGTCAAGAGACCCAGTACTTC. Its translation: CASSRNLRGQETQYF.

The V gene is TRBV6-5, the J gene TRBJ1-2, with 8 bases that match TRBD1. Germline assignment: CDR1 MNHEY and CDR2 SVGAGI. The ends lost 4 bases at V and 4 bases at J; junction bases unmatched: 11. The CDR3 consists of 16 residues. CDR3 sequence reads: CASSSPRGTGPYGYTF. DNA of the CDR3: TGTGCCAGCAGTTCCCCCAGAGGGACAGGTCCCTATGGCTACACCTTC.

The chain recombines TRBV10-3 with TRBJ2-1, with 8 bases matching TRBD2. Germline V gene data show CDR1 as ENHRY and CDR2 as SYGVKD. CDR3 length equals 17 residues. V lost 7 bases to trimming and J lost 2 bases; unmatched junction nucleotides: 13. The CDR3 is CAITKGFTSGAYNEQFF. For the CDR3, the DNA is TGTGCCATCACCAAAGGGTTTACTAGCGGCGCCTACAATGAGCAGTTCTTC.

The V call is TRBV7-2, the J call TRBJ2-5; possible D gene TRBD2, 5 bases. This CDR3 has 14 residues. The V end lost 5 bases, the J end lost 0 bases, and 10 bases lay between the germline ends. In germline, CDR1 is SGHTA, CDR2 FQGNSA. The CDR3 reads CASSRSDYQETQYF. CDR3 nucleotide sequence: TGTGCCAGCAGCCGATCGGACTACCAAGAGACCCAGTACTTC.

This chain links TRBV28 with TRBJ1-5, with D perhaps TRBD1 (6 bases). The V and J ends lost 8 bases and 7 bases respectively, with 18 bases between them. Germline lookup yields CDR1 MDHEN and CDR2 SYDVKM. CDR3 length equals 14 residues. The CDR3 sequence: CASLAGTLIQPQHF. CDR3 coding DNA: TGTGCCAGCCTCGCCGGGACATTGATCCAGCCCCAGCATTTT. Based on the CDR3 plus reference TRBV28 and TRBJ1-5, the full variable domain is DVKVTQSSRYLVKRTGEKVFLECVQDMDHENMFWYRQDPGLGLRLIYFSYDVKMKEKGDIPEGYSVSREKKERFSLILESASTNQTSMYLCASLAGTLIQPQHFGDGTRLSIL.

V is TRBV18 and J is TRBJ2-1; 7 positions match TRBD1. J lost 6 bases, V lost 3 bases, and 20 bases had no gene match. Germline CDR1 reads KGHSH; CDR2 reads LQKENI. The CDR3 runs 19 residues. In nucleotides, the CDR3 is TGTGCCAGCTCACCGAAGGGTGGGACAGTCGGCCGGTTCTTCAATGAGCAGTTCTTC. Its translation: CASSPKGGTVGRFFNEQFF.

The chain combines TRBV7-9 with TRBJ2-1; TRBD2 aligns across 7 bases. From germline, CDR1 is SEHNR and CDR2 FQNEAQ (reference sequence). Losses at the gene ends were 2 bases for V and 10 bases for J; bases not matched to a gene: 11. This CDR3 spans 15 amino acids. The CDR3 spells CASSLKGTGGREQFF. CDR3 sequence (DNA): TGTGCCAGCAGCTTAAAGGGCACGGGAGGCCGGGAGCAGTTCTTC. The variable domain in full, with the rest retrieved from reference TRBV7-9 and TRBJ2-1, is DTGVSQNPRHKITKRGQNVTFRCDPISEHNRLYWYRQTLGQGPEFLTYFQNEAQLEKSRLLSDRFSAERPKGSFSTLEIQRTEQGDSAMYLCASSLKGTGGREQFFGPGTRLTVL.

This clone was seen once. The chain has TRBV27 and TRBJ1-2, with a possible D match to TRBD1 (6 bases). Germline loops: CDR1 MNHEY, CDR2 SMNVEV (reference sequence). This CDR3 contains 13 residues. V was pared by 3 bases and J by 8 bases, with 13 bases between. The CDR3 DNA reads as TGTGCCAGCAGTTTGGCGACAGGTTTCGGCTACACCTTC. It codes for CASSLATGFGYTF.

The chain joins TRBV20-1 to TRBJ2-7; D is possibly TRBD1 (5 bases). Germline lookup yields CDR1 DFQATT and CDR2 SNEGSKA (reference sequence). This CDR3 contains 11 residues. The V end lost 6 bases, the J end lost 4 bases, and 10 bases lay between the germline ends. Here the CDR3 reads CSADQGYEQYF. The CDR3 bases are TGCAGTGCCGATCAGGGATACGAGCAGTACTTC.

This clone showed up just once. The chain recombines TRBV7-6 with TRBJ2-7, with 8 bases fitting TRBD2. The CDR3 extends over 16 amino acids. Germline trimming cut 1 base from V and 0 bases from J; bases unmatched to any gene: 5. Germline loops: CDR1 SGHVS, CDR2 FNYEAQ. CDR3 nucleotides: TGTGCCAGCAGCTTAGGCCCCGGGGGGGCCTCCTACGAGCAGTACTTC. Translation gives CASSLGPGGASYEQYF.

This CDR3 reads CAWRLIRGGTGELFF. CDR3 nucleotides: TGTGCCTGGCGACTTATCAGGGGTGGCACCGGGGAGCTGTTTTTT. The V and J genes are TRBV30 and TRBJ2-2, with a tentative D call TRBD1 (6 bases). The V gene lost 5 bases and the J gene lost 4 bases, with 17 bases spanning the gap. CDR3 size: 15 residues. Germline V lookup: CDR1 GTSNPN, CDR2 SVGIG (reference sequence).

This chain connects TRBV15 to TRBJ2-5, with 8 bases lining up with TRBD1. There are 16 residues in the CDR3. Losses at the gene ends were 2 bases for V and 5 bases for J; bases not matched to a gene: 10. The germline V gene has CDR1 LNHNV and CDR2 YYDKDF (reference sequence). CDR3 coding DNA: TGTGCCACCAGCAGATTCGACAGGGGTGGTTGGGAGACCCAGTACTTC. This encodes CATSRFDRGGWETQYF.

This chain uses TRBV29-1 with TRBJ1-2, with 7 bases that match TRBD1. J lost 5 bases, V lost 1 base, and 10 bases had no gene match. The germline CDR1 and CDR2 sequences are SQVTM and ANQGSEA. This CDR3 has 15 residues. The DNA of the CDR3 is TGCAGCGTTGAAGGCAAGATACAGGGGATTTATGGCTACACCTTC. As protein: CSVEGKIQGIYGYTF.

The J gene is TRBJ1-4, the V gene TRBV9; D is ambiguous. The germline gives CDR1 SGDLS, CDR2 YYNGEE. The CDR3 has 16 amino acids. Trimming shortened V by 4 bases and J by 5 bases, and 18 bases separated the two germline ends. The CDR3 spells CASSCPRRTENEKLFF. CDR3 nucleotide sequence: TGTGCCAGCAGCTGTCCGCGGAGGACGGAGAATGAAAAACTGTTTTTT. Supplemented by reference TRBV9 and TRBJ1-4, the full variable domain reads DSGVTQTPKHLITATGQRVTLRCSPRSGDLSVYWYQQSLDQGLQFLIQYYNGEERAKGNILERFSAQQFPDLHSELNLSSLELGDSALYFCASSCPRRTENEKLFFGSGTQLSVL.

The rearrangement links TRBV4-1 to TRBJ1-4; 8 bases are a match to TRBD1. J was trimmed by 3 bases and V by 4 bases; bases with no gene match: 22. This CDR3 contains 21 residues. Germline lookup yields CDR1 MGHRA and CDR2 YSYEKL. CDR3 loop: CASSPYTPDRALGGPNEKLFF. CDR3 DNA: TGCGCCAGCAGCCCGTACACCCCGGACAGGGCGCTTGGGGGGCCTAATGAAAAACTGTTTTTT.

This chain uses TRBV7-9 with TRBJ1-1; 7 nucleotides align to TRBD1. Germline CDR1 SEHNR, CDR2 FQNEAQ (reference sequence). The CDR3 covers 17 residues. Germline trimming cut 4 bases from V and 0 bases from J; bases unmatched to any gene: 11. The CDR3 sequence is CASSSIHGTAMNTEAFF. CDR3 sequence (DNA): TGTGCCAGCAGCTCAATACACGGGACAGCCATGAACACTGAAGCTTTCTTT.

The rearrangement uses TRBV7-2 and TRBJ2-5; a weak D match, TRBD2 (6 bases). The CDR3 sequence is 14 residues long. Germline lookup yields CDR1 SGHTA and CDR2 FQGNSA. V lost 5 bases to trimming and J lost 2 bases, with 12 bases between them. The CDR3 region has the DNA TGTGCCAGCAGCGCGAAGGGACTTCAAGAGACCCAGTACTTC. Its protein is CASSAKGLQETQYF.

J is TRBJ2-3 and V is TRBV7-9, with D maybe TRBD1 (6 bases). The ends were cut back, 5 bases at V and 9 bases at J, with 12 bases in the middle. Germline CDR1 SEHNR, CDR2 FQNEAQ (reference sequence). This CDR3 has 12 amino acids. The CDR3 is CASSPTGQTQYF. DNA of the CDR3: TGTGCCAGCAGCCCCACGGGACAAACGCAGTATTTT.

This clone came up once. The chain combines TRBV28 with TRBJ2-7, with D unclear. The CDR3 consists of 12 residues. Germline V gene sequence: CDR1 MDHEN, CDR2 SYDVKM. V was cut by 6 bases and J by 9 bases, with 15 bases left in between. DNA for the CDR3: TGTGCCAGCAGCCTATCCAGCGAGATGCAGTACTTC. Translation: CASSLSSEMQYF.

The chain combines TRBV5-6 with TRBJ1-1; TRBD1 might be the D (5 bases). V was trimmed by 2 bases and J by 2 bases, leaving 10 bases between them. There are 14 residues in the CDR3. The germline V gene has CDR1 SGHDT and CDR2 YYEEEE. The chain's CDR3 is CASSFVTDNTEAFF. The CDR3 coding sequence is TGTGCCAGCAGCTTCGTGACAGACAACACTGAAGCTTTCTTT.

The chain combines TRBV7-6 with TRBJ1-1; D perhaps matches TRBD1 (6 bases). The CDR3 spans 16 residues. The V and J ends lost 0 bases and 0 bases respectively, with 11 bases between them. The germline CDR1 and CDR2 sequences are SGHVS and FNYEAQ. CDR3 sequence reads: CASSLAARGVNTEAFF. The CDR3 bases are TGTGCCAGCAGCTTAGCTGCGAGGGGGGTGAACACTGAAGCTTTCTTT.

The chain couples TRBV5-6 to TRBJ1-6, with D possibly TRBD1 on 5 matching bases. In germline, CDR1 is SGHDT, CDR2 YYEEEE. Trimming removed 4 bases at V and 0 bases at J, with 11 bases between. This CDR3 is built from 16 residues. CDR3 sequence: CASSLRGLSYNSPLHF. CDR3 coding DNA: TGTGCCAGCAGCCTACGGGGACTCTCCTATAATTCACCCCTCCACTTT.

The CDR3 region is CASSFESPHEQFF. In DNA, the CDR3 is TGTGCCAGCAGCTTTGAGTCCCCCCATGAGCAGTTCTTC. The chain combines TRBV7-2 with TRBJ2-1; D unresolved. V gave up 3 bases and J gave up 8 bases, with 11 bases separating them. This CDR3 region has 13 residues. Germline loops: CDR1 SGHTA, CDR2 FQGNSA.